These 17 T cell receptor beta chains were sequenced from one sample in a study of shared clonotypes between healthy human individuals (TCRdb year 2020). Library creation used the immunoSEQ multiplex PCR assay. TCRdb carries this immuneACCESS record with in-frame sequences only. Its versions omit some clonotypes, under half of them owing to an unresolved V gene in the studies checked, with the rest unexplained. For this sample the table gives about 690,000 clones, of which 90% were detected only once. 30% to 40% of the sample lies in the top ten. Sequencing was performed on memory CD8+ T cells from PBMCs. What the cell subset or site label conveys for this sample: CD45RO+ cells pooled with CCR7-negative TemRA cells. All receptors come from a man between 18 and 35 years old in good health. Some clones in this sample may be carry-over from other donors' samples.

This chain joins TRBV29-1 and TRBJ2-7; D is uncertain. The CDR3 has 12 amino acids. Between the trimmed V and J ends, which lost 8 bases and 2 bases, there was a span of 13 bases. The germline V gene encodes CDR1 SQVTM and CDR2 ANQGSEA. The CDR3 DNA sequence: TGCAGCACACAGAATTCCCCCTACGAGCAGTACTTC. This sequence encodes CSTQNSPYEQYF.

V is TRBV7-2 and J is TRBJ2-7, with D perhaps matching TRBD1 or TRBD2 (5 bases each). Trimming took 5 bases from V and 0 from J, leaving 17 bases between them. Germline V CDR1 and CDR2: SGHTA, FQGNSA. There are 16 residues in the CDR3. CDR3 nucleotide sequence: TGTGCCAGCAGCCGGTACGGGACGAGGAGCTCCTACGAGCAGTACTTC. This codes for CASSRYGTRSSYEQYF.

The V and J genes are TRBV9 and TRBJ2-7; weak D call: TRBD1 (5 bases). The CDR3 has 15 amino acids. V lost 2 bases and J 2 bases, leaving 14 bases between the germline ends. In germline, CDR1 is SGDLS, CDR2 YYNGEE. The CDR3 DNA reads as TGTGCCAGCAGCGTTTATCCAGGGAACCCCTACGAGCAGTACTTC. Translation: CASSVYPGNPYEQYF.

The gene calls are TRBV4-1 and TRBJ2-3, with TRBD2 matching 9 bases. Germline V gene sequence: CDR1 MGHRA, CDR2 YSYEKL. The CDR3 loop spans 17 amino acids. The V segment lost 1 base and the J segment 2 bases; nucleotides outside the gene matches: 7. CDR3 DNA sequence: TGCGCCAGCAGCCAAGTGAGGCGGGAGGGCCTCACAGATACGCAGTATTTT. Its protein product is CASSQVRREGLTDTQYF.

The CDR3 DNA follows: TGTGCCAGCAGCTGGTTGACCGCGTCAAGCAATCAGCCCCAGCATTTT. Translation gives CASSWLTASSNQPQHF. The V and J genes are TRBV7-9 and TRBJ1-5; no clear D gene. The CDR3 loop spans 16 amino acids. V gave up 4 bases and J gave up 1 base, with 14 bases separating them. From germline, CDR1 is SEHNR and CDR2 FQNEAQ (reference sequence).

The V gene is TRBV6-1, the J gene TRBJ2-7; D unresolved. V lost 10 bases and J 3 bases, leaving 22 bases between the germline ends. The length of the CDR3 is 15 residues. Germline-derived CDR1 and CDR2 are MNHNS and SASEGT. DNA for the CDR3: TGTGCCATCTTCACTCGGCCCGCTCCTCTCTACGAGCAGTACTTC. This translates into CAIFTRPAPLYEQYF.

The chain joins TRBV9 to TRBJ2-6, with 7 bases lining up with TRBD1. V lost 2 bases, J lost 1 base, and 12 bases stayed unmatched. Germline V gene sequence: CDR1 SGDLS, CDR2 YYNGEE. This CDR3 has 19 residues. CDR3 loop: CASSVSTKTGLSGANVLTF. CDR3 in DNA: TGTGCCAGCAGCGTCAGTACAAAGACAGGGCTATCTGGGGCCAACGTCCTGACTTTC. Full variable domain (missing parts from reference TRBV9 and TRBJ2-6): DSGVTQTPKHLITATGQRVTLRCSPRSGDLSVYWYQQSLDQGLQFLIQYYNGEERAKGNILERFSAQQFPDLHSELNLSSLELGDSALYFCASSVSTKTGLSGANVLTFGAGSRLTVL.

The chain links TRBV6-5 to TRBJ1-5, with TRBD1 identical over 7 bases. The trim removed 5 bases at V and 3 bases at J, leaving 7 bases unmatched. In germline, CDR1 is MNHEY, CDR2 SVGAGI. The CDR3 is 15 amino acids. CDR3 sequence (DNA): TGTGCCAGCAGTGGGGGGACAGACCTCAATCAGCCCCAGCATTTT. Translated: CASSGGTDLNQPQHF.

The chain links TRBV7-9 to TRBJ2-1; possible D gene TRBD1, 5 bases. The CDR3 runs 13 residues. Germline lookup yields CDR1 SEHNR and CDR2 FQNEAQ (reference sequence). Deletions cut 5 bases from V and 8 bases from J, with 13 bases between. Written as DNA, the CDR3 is TGTGCCAGCAGCACAGGTAGTATCCATGAGCAGTTCTTC. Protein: CASSTGSIHEQFF.

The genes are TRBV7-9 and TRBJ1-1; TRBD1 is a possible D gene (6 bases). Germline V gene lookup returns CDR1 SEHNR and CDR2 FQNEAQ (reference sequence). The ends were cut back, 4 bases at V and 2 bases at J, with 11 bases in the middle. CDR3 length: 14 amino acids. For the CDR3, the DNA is TGTGCCAGCAGCTCCAGGGGTACTAACACTGAAGCTTTCTTT. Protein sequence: CASSSRGTNTEAFF.

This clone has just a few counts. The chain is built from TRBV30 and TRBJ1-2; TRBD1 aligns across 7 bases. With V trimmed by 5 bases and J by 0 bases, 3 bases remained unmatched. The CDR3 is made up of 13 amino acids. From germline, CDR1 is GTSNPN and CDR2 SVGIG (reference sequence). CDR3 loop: CAWVGTANYGYTF. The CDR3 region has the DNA TGTGCCTGGGTAGGGACAGCTAACTATGGCTACACCTTC.

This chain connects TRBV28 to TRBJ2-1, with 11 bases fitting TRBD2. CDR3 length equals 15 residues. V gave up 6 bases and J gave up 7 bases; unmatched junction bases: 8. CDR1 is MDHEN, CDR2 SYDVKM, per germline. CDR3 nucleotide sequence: TGTGCCAGCAGGCCGGGACTAGCGGCGAGGAATGAGCAGTTCTTC. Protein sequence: CASRPGLAARNEQFF.

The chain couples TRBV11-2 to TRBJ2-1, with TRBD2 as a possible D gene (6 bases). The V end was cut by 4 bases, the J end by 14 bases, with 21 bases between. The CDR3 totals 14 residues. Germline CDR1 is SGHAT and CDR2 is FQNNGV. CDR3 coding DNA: TGTGCCAGCAGCTCTCTTCCCGGAGCGGGCGACAAGTTCTTC. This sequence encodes CASSSLPGAGDKFF.

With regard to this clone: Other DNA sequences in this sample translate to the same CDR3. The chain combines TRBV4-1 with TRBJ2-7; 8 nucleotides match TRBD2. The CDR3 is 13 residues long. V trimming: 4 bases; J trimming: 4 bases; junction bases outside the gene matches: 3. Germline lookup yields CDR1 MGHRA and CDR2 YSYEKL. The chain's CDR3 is CASSPGLGYEQYF. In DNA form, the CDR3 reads TGCGCCAGCAGCCCGGGACTAGGGTACGAGCAGTACTTC.

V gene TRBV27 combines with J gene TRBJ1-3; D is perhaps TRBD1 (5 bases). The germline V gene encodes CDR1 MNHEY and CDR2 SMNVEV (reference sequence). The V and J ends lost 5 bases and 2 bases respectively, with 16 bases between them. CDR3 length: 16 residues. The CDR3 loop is CASSPRGESPGNTIYF. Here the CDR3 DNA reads TGTGCCAGCAGTCCCCGGGGGGAATCGCCTGGAAACACCATATATTTT.

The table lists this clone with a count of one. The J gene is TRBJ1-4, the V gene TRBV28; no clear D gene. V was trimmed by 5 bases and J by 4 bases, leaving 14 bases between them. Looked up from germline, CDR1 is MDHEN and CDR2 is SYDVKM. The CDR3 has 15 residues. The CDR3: CASSNYLRINEKLFF. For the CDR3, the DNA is TGTGCCAGCAGTAACTATCTGCGGATTAATGAAAAACTGTTTTTT.

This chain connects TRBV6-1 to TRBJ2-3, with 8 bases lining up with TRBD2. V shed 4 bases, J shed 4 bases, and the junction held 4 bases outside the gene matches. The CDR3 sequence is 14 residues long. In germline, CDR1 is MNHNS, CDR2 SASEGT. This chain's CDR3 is CASSAGGTADTQYF. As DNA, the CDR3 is TGTGCCAGCAGTGCGGGGGGGACCGCAGATACGCAGTATTTT.